The sequence of this TCR beta chain was determined in a study of identical twins. A universal primer site was created by template switching, with the cDNA bearing unique molecular identifiers. TCRdb reanalysed the 5' RACE reads using MiXCR and keeps one entry per CDR3 protein. Of just under 550,000 distinct CDR3 sequences in the sample, roughly 15% are singletons; the top ten hold 0.44%. Study-level points and caveats: Within cord blood, abundant beta clonotypes carried fewer insertions, but memory repertoires showed no such trend. Excess sharing by twins proved weaker in beta out-of-frame sequences. Conclusions were drawn cross-sectionally by statistical analysis, without following the same donors.

Comments on this clonotype: The antigen is not known.

V shed 6 bases, J shed 5 bases, and the junction held 3 bases outside the gene matches. The CDR3 runs 11 residues. Germline CDR1 SQVTM, CDR2 ANQGSEA. This sample also appeared in a second study, on yellow fever vaccine responses in identical twins.

The sequenced material came from CD4+ T cells sorted from blood. J is TRBJ2-5 and V is TRBV29-1; TRBD1 matches at 7 bases. This sequence originates from a woman aged 18-29 years in good health. The CDR3 DNA sequence: TGCAGCGTAATACAGGGGGAGACCCAGTACTTC. It specifies CSVIQGETQYF. The full variable domain, its missing parts supplied by reference TRBV29-1 and TRBJ2-5, is SAVISQKPSRDICQRGTSLTIQCQVDSQVTMMFWYRQQPGQSLTLIATANQGSEATYESGFVIDKFPISRPNLTFSTLTVSNMSPEDSSIYLCSVIQGETQYFGPGTRLLVL.